This T cell receptor beta chain was sequenced for a study of response to subunit inactivated influenza vaccine. This clonotype was seen a handful of times. No antigen is known for it. Study conclusions and caveats: Each seasonal influenza vaccination recruits few new T cells, the authors suggested.

Losses at the gene ends were 4 bases for V and 3 bases for J; bases not matched to a gene: 10. Germline V gene lookup returns CDR1 SGHRS and CDR2 YFSETQ. The CDR3 runs 16 residues. TCRdb reanalysed the RT-PCR reads using MiXCR and keeps one entry per CDR3 protein. The sample includes about 800,000 distinct CDR3 sequences, roughly 20% seen only once; the top ten take 10%. This TCR was sampled from a man between 50 and 59 years old who received an inactivated influenza vaccine. V and J are TRBV5-1 and TRBJ2-3, with 8 bases fitting TRBD1. Sequenced here: PBMCs from blood, sampled more than 4 days after vaccination. The CDR3 DNA is TGCGCCAGCAGCCTGCGGCCCCGACAGGGGACAGATACGCAGTATTTT. Protein product: CASSLRPRQGTDTQYF.